This paragraph reports one TCR beta chain. Its specificity is not known. These data belong to a study of cytomegalovirus exposure and HLA in healthy donors. At sampling all donors were nominally healthy, likely with unrecorded immune exposures. V was clipped by 4 bases and J by 7 bases; unmatched bases: 5. The CDR3 is 15 residues long. The germline V gene has CDR1 SGHRS and CDR2 YFSETQ. 13 Jbeta primers and 60 Vbeta primers were used for the PCR. The protocol was immunoSEQ multiplex PCR, while the TCRdb copy is restricted to in-frame clones and leaves out a portion. This table holds 100,000 to 150,000 clones, 80% found once. Study-level findings and limits: Solely CMV serostatus was available to characterize immune exposure. Some TCR beta chains (over 150 of them) were listed as cytomegalovirus-associated.

The chain joins TRBV5-1 to TRBJ1-6; 10 nucleotides align to TRBD1. The sample was PBMCs. This receptor was taken from a female donor in good health and CMV-seropositive. The CDR3 region is CASSPGQGNNSPLHF. The CDR3 region has the DNA TGCGCCAGCAGCCCGGGACAGGGGAACAATTCACCCCTCCACTTT.